This section outlines one T cell receptor beta chain sequence together with its context. The junction had 8 bases not matched to a gene; V was cut back by 0 bases and J by 4 bases. Germline V lookup: CDR1 SGHRS, CDR2 YFSETQ. This CDR3 is 17 amino acids long. In the original workflow: Reference gene primer amplification yielded estimated nucleated cell counts. Sequenced by immunoSEQ multiplex PCR; TCRdb stores in-frame clones only, minus some. The V and J calls and the clone size are those of that table, but D and trimming were determined from the DNA. The sample carries about 70,000 clones, roughly 80% recorded once. This specimen comes from a study of blood T cell repertoires in COVID-19. Study details: Samples of COVID-19 (acute and convalescent) were obtained from the United States, Italy and Spain. The cDNA or gDNA used as material had been derived from T cells, B-cell-depleted T cells, or PBMCs.

The sample taken for sequencing was peripheral blood. The sequence derives from a human donor in a cohort sampled during active COVID-19. This chain links TRBV5-1 with TRBJ2-3; TRBD2 matches at 10 bases. The CDR3 region has the DNA TGCGCCAGCAGCTTGGGCCCTAGCGGGGGAGCATCAGATACGCAGTATTTT. Translation gives CASSLGPSGGASDTQYF.